The sequence of this T cell receptor beta chain was determined in a study of T cell clonality in common variable immunodeficiency (dated by TCRdb to the mid-2010s). Paper-wide results and their limitations: According to the authors, figuring out what caused the increased clonality in CVID would require sequencing the repertoires of T cell subpopulations. Increased TCRbeta clonality was found in CVID subjects compared with healthy controls (t-test p = 0.018), with the increase being most characteristic of about a third of subjects. Fewer TCRbeta clones were shared among CVID subjects than among healthy controls (p < 0.0001). Even though DNA input was the same, control samples had an average of about 90,000 unique sequences each, compared with approximately 30,000 in CVID samples. CVID TCRbeta sequences were reported to have fewer deletions and N-nucleotide insertions and to lack highly modified clones with 13 or more V deletions. Correlations between repertoire features and clinical complications were limited by patient heterogeneity within the CVID cohort.

This clone was seen repeatedly, ten times or more. The antigen it recognizes is unknown. The read finishes 3 residues shy of the CDR3 end, and the germline J gene is used to complete it. For sequencing input, CVID and control samples contributed equivalent amounts of genomic DNA. For every sample, a 60 bp segment covering the rearranged TCRbeta CDR3 region was amplified and then sequenced. The immunoSEQ assay, a bias-corrected multiplex PCR combined with high-throughput sequencing, was used to amplify TCRbeta. Per the source publication's procedure: Each unique nucleotide sequence was treated as a clone and annotated with V, D and J genes, copy number and frequency. Sequences were labeled productive if in frame, and non-productive if out of frame or containing stop codons. As previously described, Shannon's entropy was used to calculate clonality. Mean CDR3 Kyte-Doolittle hydropathy was derived from the predicted amino acid sequences of productive clones. Using the R hclust function, scaled V gene usage was clustered hierarchically with Manhattan distance and complete linkage. To assess clone sharing by CDR3 amino acid sequence, 12 repertoires per group were resampled over 100 rounds. The repertoires were searched for about 70 published EBV-specific and fewer than 250 published CMV-specific TCRbeta sequences. Analysis left out two CVID samples that produced under 10,000 sequences, so a few dozen CVID repertoires remained. Imported from immuneACCESS, the table was reduced by TCRdb to in-frame sequences with V and J called. These copies leave out some clones; in studies compared against another copy, an unresolved V gene accounts for under half, and the cause of the remainder is not known. From that table come the V and J calls and clone size; the DNA was used to work out D and trimming. This sample was tabulated with fewer than 50,000 clones, among which there are no singletons. The top ten constitute approximately 0.68% of the sample.

CDR1 is given as SGHNT and CDR2 as YYREEE, both from the germline V gene (reference sequence). Compared with germline, V lacks 2 bases and J lacks 6 bases; bases without a gene match: 4. The CDR3 sequence holds 14 residues, the cysteine and phenylalanine included. Of the CDR3's DNA, 33 bases were read; they are in frame from base 1. Most of the CVID patients and most of the healthy controls were of Caucasian heritage. Heparinized peripheral whole blood samples of roughly 5 to 8 ml were obtained from each donor. Genomic DNA from adults with common variable immune deficiency (CVID) and from healthy adult controls was used to sequence TCRbeta CDR3 repertoires. The control group was made up of roughly 22 healthy adult volunteers (about ten male and 12 female) whose ages ranged from roughly 23 to 66 years, with a mean age of nearly 35. To isolate peripheral blood mononuclear cells, diluted blood was subjected to density centrifugation over Hypaque 1077 or Ficoll-Paque. Genomic DNA was extracted from unsorted mononuclear cells by Qiagen column purification or by a centrifugation-based method.

Sequenced input: peripheral blood mononuclear cells. The TCR sequence derives from a person aged 18 to 75 in good health. The sequence is built from TRBV5-4 and TRBJ2-3, and TRBD1 aligns with 9 junction nucleotides. The CDR3 reads as follows: CASSLQGASDTQYF. The covered CDR3 bases are TGTGCCAGCAGCTTACAGGGGGCATCGGATACG. With the portions outside the CDR3 filled from the reference TRBV5-4 and TRBJ2-3 genes, the complete variable region becomes ETGVTQSPTHLIKTRGQQVTLRCSSQSGHNTVSWYQQALGQGPQFIFQYYREEENGRGNFPPRFSGLQFPNYSSELNVNALELDDSALYLCASSLQGASDTQYFGPGTRLTVL.